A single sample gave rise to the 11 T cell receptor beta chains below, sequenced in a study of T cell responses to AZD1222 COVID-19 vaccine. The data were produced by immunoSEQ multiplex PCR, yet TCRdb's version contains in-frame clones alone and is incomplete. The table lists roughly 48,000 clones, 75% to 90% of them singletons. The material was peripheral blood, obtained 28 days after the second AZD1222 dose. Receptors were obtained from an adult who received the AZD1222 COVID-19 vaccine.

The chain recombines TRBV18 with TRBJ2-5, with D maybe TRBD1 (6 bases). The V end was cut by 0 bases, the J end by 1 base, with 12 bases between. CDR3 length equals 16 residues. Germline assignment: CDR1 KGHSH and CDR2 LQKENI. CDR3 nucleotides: TGTGCCAGCTCACCACCGGCGACAGGTGGCCAAGAGACCCAGTACTTC. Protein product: CASSPPATGGQETQYF.

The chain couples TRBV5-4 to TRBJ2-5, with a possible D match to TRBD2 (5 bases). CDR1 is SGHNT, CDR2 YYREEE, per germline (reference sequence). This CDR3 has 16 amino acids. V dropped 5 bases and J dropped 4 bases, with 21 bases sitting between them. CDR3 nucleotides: TGTGCCAGCAGTCCTGGACTCCCCCGGGGTGCAGAGACCCAGTACTTC. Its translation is CASSPGLPRGAETQYF.

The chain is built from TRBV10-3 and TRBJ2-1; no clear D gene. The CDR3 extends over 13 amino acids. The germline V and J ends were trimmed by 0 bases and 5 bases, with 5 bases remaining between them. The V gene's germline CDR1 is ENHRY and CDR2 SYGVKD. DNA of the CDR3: TGTGCCATCAGTGAGTCCACGGACAATGAGCAGTTCTTC. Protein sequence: CAISESTDNEQFF.

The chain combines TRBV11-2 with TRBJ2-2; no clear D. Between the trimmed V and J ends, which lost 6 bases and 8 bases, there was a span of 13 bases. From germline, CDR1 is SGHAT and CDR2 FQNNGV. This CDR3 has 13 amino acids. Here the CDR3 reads CASRLSSGGELFF. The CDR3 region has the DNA TGTGCCAGCAGACTTAGTTCCGGTGGGGAGCTGTTTTTT.

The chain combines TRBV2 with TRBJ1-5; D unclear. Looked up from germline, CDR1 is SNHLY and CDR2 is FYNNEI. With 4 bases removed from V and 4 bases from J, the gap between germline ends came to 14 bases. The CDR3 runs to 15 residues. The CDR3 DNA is TGTGCCAGCAGTGTATGGAGTCAGGTAAATCAGCCCCAGCATTTT. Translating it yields CASSVWSQVNQPQHF.

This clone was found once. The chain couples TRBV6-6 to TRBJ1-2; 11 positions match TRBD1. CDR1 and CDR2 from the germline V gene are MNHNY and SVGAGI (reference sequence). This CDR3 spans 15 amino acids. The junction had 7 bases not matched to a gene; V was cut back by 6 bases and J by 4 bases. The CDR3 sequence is CASRDGTGGGYGYTF. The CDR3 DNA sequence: TGTGCCAGCAGAGATGGGACAGGGGGTGGCTATGGCTACACCTTC.

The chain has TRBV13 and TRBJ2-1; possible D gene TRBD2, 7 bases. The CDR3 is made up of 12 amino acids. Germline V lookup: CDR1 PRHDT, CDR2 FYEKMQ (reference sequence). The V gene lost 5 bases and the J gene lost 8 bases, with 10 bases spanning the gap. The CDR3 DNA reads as TGTGCCAGCAGCAGGGGGGGCGATGAGCAGTTCTTC. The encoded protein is CASSRGGDEQFF.

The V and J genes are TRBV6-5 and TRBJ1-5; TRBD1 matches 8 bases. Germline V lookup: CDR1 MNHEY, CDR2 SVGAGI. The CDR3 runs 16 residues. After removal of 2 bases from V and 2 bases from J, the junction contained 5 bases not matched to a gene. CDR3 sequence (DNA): TGTGCCAGCAGTTACCCGACGACAGGGGGCAATCAGCCCCAGCATTTT. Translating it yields CASSYPTTGGNQPQHF.

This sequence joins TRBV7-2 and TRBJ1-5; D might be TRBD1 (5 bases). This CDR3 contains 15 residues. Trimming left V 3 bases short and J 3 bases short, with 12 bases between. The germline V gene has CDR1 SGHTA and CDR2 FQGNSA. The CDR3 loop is CASSLVDSSNQPQHF. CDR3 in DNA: TGTGCCAGCAGCTTGGTTGACAGCTCCAATCAGCCCCAGCATTTT. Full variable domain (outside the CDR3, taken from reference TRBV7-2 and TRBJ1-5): GAGVSQSPSNKVTEKGKDVELRCDPISGHTALYWYRQSLGQGLEFLIYFQGNSAPDKSGLPSDRFSAERTGGSVSTLTIQRTQQEDSAVYLCASSLVDSSNQPQHFGDGTRLSIL.

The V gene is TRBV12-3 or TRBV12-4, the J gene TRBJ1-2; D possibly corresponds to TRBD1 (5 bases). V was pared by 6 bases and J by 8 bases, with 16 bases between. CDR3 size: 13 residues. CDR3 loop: CASSRGWGRGYTF. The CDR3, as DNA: TGTGCCAGCAGCCGGGGGTGGGGTAGGGGCTACACCTTC.

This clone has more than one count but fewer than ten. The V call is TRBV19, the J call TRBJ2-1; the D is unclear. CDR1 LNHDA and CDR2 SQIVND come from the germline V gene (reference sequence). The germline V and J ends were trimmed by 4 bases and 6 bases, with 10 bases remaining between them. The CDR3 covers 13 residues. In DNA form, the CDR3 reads TGTGCCAGTAGTAGTAGCAGCATCAATGAGCAGTTCTTC. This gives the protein CASSSSSINEQFF.